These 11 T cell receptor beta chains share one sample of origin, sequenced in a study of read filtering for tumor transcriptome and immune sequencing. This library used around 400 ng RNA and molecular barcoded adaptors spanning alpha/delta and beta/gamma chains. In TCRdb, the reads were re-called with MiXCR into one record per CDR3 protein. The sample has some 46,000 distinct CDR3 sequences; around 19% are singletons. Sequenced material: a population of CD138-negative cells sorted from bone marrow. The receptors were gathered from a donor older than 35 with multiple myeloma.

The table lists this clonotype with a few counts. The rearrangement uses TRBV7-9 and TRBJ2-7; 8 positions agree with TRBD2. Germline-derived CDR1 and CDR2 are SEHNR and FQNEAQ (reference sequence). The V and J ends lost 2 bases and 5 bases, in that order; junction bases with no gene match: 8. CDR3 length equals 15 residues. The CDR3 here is CASSLPLGGLDEQYF. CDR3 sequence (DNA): TGTGCCAGCAGCTTACCCTTGGGGGGACTAGACGAGCAGTACTTC.

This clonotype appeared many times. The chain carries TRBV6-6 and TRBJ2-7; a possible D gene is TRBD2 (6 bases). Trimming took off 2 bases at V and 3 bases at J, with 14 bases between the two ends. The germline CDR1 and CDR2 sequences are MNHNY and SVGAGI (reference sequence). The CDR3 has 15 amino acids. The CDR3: CASSYPQGGGYEQYF. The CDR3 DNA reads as TGTGCCAGCAGTTACCCCCAGGGAGGAGGCTACGAGCAGTACTTC.

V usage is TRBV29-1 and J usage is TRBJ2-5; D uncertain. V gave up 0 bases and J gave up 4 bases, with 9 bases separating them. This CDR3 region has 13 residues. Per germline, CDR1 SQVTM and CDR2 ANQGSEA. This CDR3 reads CSVEDVVGETQYF. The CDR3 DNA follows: TGCAGCGTTGAAGATGTGGTGGGAGAGACCCAGTACTTC.

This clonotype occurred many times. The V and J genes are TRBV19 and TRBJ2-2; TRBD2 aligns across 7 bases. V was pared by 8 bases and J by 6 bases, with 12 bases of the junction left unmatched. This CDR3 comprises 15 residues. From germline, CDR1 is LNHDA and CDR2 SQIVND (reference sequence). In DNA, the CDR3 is TGTGCCAGTCAGGGACTAACCCAGGGTCCCGGGGAGCTGTTTTTT. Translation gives CASQGLTQGPGELFF. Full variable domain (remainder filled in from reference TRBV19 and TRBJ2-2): DGGITQSPKYLFRKEGQNVTLSCEQNLNHDAMYWYRQDPGQGLRLIYYSQIVNDFQKGDIAEGYSVSREKKESFPLTVTSAQKNPTAFYLCASQGLTQGPGELFFGEGSRLTVL.

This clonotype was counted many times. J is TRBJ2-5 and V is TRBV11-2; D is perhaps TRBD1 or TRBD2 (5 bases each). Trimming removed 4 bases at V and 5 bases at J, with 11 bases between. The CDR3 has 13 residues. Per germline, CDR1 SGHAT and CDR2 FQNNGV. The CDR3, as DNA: TGTGCCAGCAGCTCGACTTGGGGGGAGACCCAGTACTTC. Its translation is CASSSTWGETQYF.

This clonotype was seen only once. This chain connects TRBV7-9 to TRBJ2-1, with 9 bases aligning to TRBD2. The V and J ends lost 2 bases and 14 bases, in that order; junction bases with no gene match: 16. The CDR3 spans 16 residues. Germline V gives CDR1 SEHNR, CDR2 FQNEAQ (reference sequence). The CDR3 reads CASSLRPSGTYNEEFF. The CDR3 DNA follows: TGTGCCAGCAGCTTACGGCCTAGCGGGACTTACAACGAGGAGTTCTTC.

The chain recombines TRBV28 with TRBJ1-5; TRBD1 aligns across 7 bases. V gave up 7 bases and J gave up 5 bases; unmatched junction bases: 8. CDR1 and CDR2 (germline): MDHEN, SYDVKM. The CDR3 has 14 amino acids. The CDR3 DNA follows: TGTGCCAGCATTCTGTCAGGGGGTGATCAGCCCCAGCATTTT. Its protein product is CASILSGGDQPQHF.

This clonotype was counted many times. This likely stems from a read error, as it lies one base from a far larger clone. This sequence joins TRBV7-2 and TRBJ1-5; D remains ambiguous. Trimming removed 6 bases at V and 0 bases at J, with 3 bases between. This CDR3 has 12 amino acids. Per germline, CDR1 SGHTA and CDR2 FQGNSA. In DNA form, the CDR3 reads TGTGCCAGCAGTAATAGCAATCAGCCCCAGCATTTT. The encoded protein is CASSNSNQPQHF.

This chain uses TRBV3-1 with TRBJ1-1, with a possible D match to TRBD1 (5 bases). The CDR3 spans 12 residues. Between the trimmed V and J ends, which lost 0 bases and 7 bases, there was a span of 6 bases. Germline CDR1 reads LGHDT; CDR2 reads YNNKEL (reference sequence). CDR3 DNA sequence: TGTGCCAGCAGCCAAGAAGGGGATGAAGCTTTCTTT. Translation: CASSQEGDEAFF.

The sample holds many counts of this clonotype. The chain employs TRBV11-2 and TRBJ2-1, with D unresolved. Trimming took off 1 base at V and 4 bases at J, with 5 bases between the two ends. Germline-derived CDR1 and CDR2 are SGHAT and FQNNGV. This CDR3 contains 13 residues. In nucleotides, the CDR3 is TGTGCCAGCAGCTTAGGAAGGTACAATGAGCAGTTCTTC. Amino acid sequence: CASSLGRYNEQFF.

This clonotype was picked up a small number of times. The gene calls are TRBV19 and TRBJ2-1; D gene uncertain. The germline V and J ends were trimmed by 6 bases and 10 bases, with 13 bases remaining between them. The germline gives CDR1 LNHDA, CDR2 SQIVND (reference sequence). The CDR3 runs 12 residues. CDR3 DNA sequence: TGTGCCAGTAGCCCCCGTGGAGTCGAGCAGTTCTTC. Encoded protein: CASSPRGVEQFF.